A single sample gave rise to the 9 T cell receptor beta chains below, sequenced in a study of shared clonotypes between healthy human individuals. Some clones are missing from TCRdb's copy, which holds only in-frame ones; the method was immunoSEQ multiplex PCR. The sample lists 2,500,000 or so clones, more than 90% seen once, with under 0.15% in the top ten. Material: naive CD4+ T cells sorted from blood. As to subset: CD45RA+ positively selected. Source of these receptors: a man between 18 and 35 years old in good health.

J is TRBJ1-1 and V is TRBV19; tentatively, D is TRBD1 (5 bases). Germline V gene lookup returns CDR1 LNHDA and CDR2 SQIVND (reference sequence). The CDR3 totals 12 residues. V dropped 8 bases and J dropped 1 base, with 8 bases sitting between them. The CDR3 DNA follows: TGTGCCAGTTGCACAGGGAACACTGAAGCTTTCTTT. It translates to CASCTGNTEAFF. The full variable domain, in which reference TRBV19 and TRBJ1-1 provide the parts outside the CDR3, is DGGITQSPKYLFRKEGQNVTLSCEQNLNHDAMYWYRQDPGQGLRLIYYSQIVNDFQKGDIAEGYSVSREKKESFPLTVTSAQKNPTAFYLCASCTGNTEAFFGQGTRLTVV.

V usage is TRBV5-1 and J usage is TRBJ2-3; TRBD1 might be the D (5 bases). This CDR3 contains 16 residues. V lost 0 bases to trimming and J lost 0 bases, with 11 bases between them. The V gene's germline CDR1 is SGHRS and CDR2 YFSETQ. The CDR3 nucleotides are TGCGCCAGCAGCTTGGAGGGGTCGGCTAGCACAGATACGCAGTATTTT. Translation gives CASSLEGSASTDTQYF.

This clone was observed a handful of times. Distinct nucleotide sequences in the sample also encode this CDR3. The V and J genes are TRBV5-1 and TRBJ1-6; D is possibly TRBD1 (5 bases). The CDR3 has 14 residues. Per germline, CDR1 SGHRS and CDR2 YFSETQ. V lost 0 bases to trimming and J lost 7 bases, with 8 bases between them. CDR3 amino acids: CASSLVQENSPLHF. In nucleotides, the CDR3 is TGCGCCAGCAGCTTGGTACAGGAGAATTCACCCCTCCACTTT.

The CDR3 DNA reads TGTGCCATCAGCGGTACGACAGGGTCAACCGGGGAGCTGTTTTTT. It yields the protein CAISGTTGSTGELFF. This sequence joins TRBV10-3 and TRBJ2-2, with 7 bases aligning to TRBD1. Unmatched junction bases numbered 9, after V lost 6 bases and J lost 5 bases. CDR1 is ENHRY, CDR2 SYGVKD, per germline. The CDR3 has 15 amino acids.

The V gene is TRBV6-1, the J gene TRBJ1-5, with a possible D match to TRBD1 (5 bases). The germline V and J ends were trimmed by 2 bases and 9 bases, with 14 bases remaining between them. Germline CDR1 MNHNS, CDR2 SASEGT. This CDR3 has 14 residues. CDR3 nucleotides: TGTGCCAGCAGTGAATCTGGGGCAGGCCCGCCCCAGCATTTT. Its translation is CASSESGAGPPQHF.

V and J are TRBV6-4 and TRBJ2-3, with 11 bases matching TRBD2. This CDR3 is 21 amino acids long. Germline assignment: CDR1 MRHNA and CDR2 SNTAGT. The V segment lost 2 bases and the J segment 4 bases; nucleotides outside the gene matches: 20. As DNA, the CDR3 is TGTGCCAGCAGTGACCCGACAGGGCAGGGACTAGCGGAACCCTGGGCAGATACGCAGTATTTT. It is translated as CASSDPTGQGLAEPWADTQYF.

The chain joins TRBV7-9 to TRBJ2-5; 7 bases are shared with TRBD1. Germline assignment: CDR1 SEHNR and CDR2 FQNEAQ (reference sequence). This CDR3 spans 16 amino acids. Trimming removed 1 base from V and 1 base from J; junction bases left unmatched: 6. The CDR3 loop reads CASSLGGAGGQETQYF. The DNA of the CDR3 is TGTGCCAGCAGCTTAGGAGGGGCAGGGGGCCAAGAGACCCAGTACTTC.

CDR3 DNA sequence: TGTGCCAGCGGGACAGTGGGGCCGGATCGTAATGAGCAGTTCTTC. Translation: CASGTVGPDRNEQFF. This chain uses TRBV6-6 with TRBJ2-1; 7 nucleotides align to TRBD1. J was trimmed by 7 bases and V by 8 bases; bases with no gene match: 14. This CDR3 comprises 15 residues. Germline assignment: CDR1 MNHNY and CDR2 SVGAGI (reference sequence).

Written as DNA, the CDR3 is TGTGCCAGCAGCTCCCAGACAGTCGAGCAGTACTTC. Translation gives CASSSQTVEQYF. This sequence joins TRBV5-6 and TRBJ2-7, with D possibly being TRBD1 (5 bases). Germline CDR1 reads SGHDT; CDR2 reads YYEEEE. V lost 3 bases and J lost 6, with 10 bases in between. This CDR3 has 12 residues.